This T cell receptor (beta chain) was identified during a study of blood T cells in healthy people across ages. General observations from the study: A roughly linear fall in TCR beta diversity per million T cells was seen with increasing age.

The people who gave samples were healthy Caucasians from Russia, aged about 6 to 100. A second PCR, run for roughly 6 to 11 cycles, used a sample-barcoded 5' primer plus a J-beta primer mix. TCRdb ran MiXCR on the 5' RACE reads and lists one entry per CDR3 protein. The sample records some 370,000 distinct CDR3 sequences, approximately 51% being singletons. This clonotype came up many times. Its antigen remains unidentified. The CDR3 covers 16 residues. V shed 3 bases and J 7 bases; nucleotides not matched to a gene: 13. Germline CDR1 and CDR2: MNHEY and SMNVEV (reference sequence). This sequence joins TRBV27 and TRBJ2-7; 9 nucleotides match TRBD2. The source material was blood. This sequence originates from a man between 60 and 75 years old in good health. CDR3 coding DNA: TGTGCCAGCAGTTTGGGGCTGGCTAGCGGGAATAGTGAGCAGTACTTC. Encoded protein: CASSLGLASGNSEQYF.